One TCR beta chain is described in this entry. The antigen remains undetermined. The sample originates from a study of cytomegalovirus exposure and HLA in healthy donors. Deletions cut 1 base from V and 2 bases from J, with 10 bases between. CDR1 and CDR2 from the germline V gene are SGHAT and FQNNGV. The CDR3 length is 15 residues. The PCR contained 60 Vbeta and 13 Jbeta primers. The method was immunoSEQ multiplex PCR; TCRdb's version includes in-frame clones alone and lacks a portion of them. The data contain some 130,000 clones, nearly 80% of them singletons. Findings and caveats of the study: Cytomegalovirus association was listed for about 150 TCR beta chains. Previously analyzed data showed that most TCR beta V segments were productive at a frequency of about 87% or about 30%.

Material: PBMCs. The source is a man aged 25-45 years in good health and CMV-seronegative. This chain connects TRBV11-2 to TRBJ2-3; no firm D call. CDR3 loop: CASSLGNSYTDTQYF. Here the CDR3 DNA reads TGTGCCAGCAGCTTAGGTAACAGCTACACAGATACGCAGTATTTT. Looking up the rest from reference TRBV11-2 and TRBJ2-3 gives the full variable domain: EAGVAQSPRYKIIEKRQSVAFWCNPISGHATLYWYQQILGQGPKLLIQFQNNGVVDDSQLPKDRFSAERLKGVDSTLKIQPAKLEDSAVYLCASSLGNSYTDTQYFGPGTRLTVL.